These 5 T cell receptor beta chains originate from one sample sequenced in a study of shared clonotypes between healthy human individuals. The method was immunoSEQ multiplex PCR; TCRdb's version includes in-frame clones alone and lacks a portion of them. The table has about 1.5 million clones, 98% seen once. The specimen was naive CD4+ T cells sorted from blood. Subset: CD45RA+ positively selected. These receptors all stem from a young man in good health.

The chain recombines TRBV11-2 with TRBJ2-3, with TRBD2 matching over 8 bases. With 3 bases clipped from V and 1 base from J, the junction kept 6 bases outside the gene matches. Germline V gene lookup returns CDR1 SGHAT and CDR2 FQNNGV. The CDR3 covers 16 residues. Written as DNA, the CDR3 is TGTGCCAGCAGCTTCCTAGGACTAGCCGGCACAGATACGCAGTATTTT. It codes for CASSFLGLAGTDTQYF.

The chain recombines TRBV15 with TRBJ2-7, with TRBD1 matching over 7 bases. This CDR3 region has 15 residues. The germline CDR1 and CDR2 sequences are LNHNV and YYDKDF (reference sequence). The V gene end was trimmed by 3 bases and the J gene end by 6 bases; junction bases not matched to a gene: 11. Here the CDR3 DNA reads TGTGCCACCAGCAGGGGACAGAGGTGGGAGAGCGAGCAGTACTTC. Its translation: CATSRGQRWESEQYF.

In DNA, the CDR3 is TGTGCCAGCGGTATCCTAGTCTACGAGCAGTACTTC. Its translation is CASGILVYEQYF. The chain has TRBV11-2 and TRBJ2-7; no reliable D call. CDR1 SGHAT and CDR2 FQNNGV come from the germline V gene. This CDR3 spans 12 amino acids. The V gene lost 8 bases and the J gene lost 3 bases, with 11 bases spanning the gap.

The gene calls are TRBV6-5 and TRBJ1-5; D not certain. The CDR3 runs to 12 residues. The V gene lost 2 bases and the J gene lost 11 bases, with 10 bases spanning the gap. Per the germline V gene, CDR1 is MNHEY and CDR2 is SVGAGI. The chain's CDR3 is CASSYPAGAQHF. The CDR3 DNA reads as TGTGCCAGCAGTTACCCGGCCGGGGCCCAGCATTTT.

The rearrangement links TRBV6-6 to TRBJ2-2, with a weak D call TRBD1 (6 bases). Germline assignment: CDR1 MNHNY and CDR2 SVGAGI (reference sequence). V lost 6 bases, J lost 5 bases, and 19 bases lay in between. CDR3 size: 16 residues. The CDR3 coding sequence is TGTGCCAGCAGCTATGACAGGCCCACCTTTACCGGGGAGCTGTTTTTT. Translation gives CASSYDRPTFTGELFF.